The source of this T cell receptor (beta chain) is a study of blood T cells in healthy people across ages. Germline lookup yields CDR1 SGHVS and CDR2 FQNEAQ. The CDR3 is 19 amino acids. V shed 0 bases, J shed 2 bases, and the junction held 12 bases outside the gene matches. Regarding this clonotype: What it recognizes is unknown.

Then a second PCR, running about 7 to 11 cycles, was carried out with a sample-barcoded 5' primer and a J-beta primer mix. TCRdb reprocessed the 5' RACE reads with MiXCR, giving one entry per CDR3 protein. In the table there are some 790,000 distinct CDR3 sequences, less than 35% of which are singletons. Study conclusions and caveats: Older age coincided with a roughly linear decline in TCR beta diversity per million T cells.

Material for sequencing was blood. The gene calls are TRBV7-8 and TRBJ2-3; TRBD1 aligns across 9 bases. The clonotype was recovered from a woman aged 80 or over in good health. CDR3 residues: CASSLATGGSIYSTDTQYF. For the CDR3, the DNA is TGTGCCAGCAGCTTAGCCACAGGGGGCAGTATCTATTCCACAGATACGCAGTATTTT.